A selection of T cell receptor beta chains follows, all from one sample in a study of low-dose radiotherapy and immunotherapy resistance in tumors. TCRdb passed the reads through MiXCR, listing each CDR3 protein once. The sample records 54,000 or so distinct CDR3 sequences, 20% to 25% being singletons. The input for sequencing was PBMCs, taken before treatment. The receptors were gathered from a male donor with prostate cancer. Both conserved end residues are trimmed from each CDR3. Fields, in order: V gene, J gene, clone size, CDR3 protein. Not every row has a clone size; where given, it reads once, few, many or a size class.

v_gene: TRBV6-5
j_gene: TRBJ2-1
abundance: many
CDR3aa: ASSYSPDAGGSADEQF

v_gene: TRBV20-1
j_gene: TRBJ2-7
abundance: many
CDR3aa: SARDKGTGISEQY

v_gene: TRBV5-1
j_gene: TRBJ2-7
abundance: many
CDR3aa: ASSSTGGNYEQY

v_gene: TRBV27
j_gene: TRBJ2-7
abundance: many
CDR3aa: ASSSGYEQY

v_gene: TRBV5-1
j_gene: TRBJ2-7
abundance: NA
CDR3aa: ASSLGGTAPYEQY

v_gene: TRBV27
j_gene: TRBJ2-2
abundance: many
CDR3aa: ASRRNINTGELF

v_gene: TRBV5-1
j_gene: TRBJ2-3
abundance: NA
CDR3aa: ASSLGTSGFTSTDTQY

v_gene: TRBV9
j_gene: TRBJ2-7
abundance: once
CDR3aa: ASNKGGSNSYEQY

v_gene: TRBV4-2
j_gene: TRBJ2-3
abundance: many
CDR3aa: ASSQGTGGARTDTQY

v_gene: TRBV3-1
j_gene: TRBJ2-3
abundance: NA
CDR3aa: ASSPLRGGQY

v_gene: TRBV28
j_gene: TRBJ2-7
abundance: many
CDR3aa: ASRLGLAGYEQY

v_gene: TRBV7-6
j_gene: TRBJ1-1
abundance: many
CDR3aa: ASSLVGESAF

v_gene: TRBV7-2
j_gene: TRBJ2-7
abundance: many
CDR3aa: ASSRDWGYEQY

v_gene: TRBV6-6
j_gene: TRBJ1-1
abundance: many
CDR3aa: ASSYDPGGTEAF

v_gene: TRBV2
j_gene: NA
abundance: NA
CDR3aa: ASSDARVAYEQY

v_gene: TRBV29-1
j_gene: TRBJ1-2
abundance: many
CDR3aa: SVDFSGYT

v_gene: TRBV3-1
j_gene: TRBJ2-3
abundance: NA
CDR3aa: ASSQDLRDTGTDTQY

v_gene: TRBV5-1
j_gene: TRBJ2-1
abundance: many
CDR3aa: ASSMVAGANEQF

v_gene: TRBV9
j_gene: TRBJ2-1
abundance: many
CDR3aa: ASSTRQGSVNEQF

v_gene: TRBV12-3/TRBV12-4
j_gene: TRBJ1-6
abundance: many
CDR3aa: ASRSGQGGPLH

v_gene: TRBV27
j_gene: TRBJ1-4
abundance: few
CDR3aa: ASCQNLLGEKLF

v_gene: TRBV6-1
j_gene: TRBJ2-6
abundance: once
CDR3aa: ASSYTAFSGANVLT

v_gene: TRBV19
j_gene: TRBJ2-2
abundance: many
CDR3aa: ASRRVFRGGELF

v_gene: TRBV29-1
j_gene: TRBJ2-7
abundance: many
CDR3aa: SVGTGRTHEQY

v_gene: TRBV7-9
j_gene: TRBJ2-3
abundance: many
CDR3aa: ASSLGDGGPGAQY

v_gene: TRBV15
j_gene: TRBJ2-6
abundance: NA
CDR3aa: ATSTLQGASSGANVLT

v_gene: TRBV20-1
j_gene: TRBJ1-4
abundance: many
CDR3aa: SAASGGKSEKLF

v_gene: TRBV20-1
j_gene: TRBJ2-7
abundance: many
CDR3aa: SARPGGLSYEQY

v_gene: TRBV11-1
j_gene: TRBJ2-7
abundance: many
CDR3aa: ASSQDRGVYEQY

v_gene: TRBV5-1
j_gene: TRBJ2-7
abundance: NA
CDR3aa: ASSTAGSYEQY

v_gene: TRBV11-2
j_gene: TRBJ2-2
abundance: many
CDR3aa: ASSFEHSGELF

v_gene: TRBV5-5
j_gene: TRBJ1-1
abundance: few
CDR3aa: ASSFEGRITEAF

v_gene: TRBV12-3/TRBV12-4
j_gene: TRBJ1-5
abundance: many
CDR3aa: ASRQTTENQPQH

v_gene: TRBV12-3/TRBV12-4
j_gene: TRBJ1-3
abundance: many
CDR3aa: ASSFSAGASGNTIY

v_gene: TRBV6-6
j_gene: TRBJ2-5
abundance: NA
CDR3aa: ASSTGEGVETQY

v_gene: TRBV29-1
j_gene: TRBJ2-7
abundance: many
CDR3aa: SVEDREGGYEQY

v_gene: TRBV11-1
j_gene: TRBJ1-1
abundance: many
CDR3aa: ASSLDGANTEAF

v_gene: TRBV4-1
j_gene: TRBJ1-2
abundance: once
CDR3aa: ASSQGSRVANYGYT

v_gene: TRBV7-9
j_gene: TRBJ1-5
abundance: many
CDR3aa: ASNQGEGQPQH